The 22 T cell receptor beta chains listed next were all sequenced from one sample in a study of memory B cells and T cells in multiple sclerosis. Generated by immunoSEQ multiplex PCR, the TCRdb table keeps only in-frame clones and is missing some. This sample carries around 50,000 clones, 82% of them seen once, and the ten largest clones take more than 0.95%. Their specific antigens are unknown. Separate sequencing covered autoproliferating (CFSE-dim) and non-proliferating (CFSE-high) T cells from stimulus-free culture. Cultures began with approximately 52 million CFSE-labeled PBMCs, unstimulated for about 7 days, with replicate wells pooled. The specimen sequenced was PBMCs from blood kept in culture. These receptors were obtained from a human donor with multiple sclerosis.

The rearrangement joins TRBV7-6 to TRBJ2-3, with D unclear. The CDR3 is 11 amino acids. The germline gives CDR1 SGHVS, CDR2 FNYEAQ. V shed 4 bases and J shed 4 bases, with 3 bases lying between them. In DNA, the CDR3 is TGTGCCAGCAGCTCGTCAGATACGCAGTATTTT. Amino acid sequence: CASSSSDTQYF.

This chain connects TRBV6-5 to TRBJ2-7; TRBD1 aligns across 7 bases. The CDR3 length is 15 residues. Trimming took 5 bases from V and 0 from J; bases not matched to a gene: 7. Germline-derived CDR1 and CDR2 are MNHEY and SVGAGI. The CDR3 region is CASSGLDRASYEQYF. Here the CDR3 DNA reads TGTGCCAGCAGTGGGCTCGACAGGGCCTCCTACGAGCAGTACTTC.

The gene calls are TRBV19 and TRBJ2-5; a possible D gene is TRBD1 (5 bases). Germline V CDR1 and CDR2: LNHDA, SQIVND (reference sequence). The CDR3 covers 16 residues. V lost 0 bases and J lost 5, with 16 bases in between. The CDR3 loop reads CASSIEVDSLGETQYF. CDR3 DNA sequence: TGTGCCAGTAGTATAGAGGTAGACAGCCTCGGGGAGACCCAGTACTTC.

The chain recombines TRBV19 with TRBJ2-1; TRBD1 agrees at 8 bases. The germline CDR1 and CDR2 sequences are LNHDA and SQIVND (reference sequence). The CDR3 spans 13 residues. V trimming: 7 bases; J trimming: 6 bases; junction bases outside the gene matches: 5. The CDR3: CASTSTGGNEQFF. In DNA form, the CDR3 reads TGTGCCAGTACCTCCACAGGGGGCAATGAGCAGTTCTTC.

The gene calls are TRBV11-2 and TRBJ1-1; no clear D. Germline V CDR1 and CDR2: SGHAT, FQNNGV. Trimming took off 5 bases at V and 3 bases at J, with 10 bases between the two ends. The CDR3 extends over 13 amino acids. For the CDR3, the DNA is TGTGCCAGCAGCCCCCTGAGGGACACTGAAGCTTTCTTT. Protein: CASSPLRDTEAFF.

J is TRBJ2-4 and V is TRBV5-1; D not resolved. V was trimmed by 0 bases and J by 6 bases, leaving 10 bases between them. This CDR3 has 14 residues. The V gene's germline CDR1 is SGHRS and CDR2 YFSETQ. The CDR3 DNA reads TGCGCCAGCAGCTTGGATTCTTACCGAAACATTCAGTACTTC. Amino acids: CASSLDSYRNIQYF.

Only one count was recorded for this clone. The chain employs TRBV28 and TRBJ1-5; 7 positions match TRBD1. Germline lookup yields CDR1 MDHEN and CDR2 SYDVKM. Trimming removed 6 bases from V and 3 bases from J; junction bases left unmatched: 5. This CDR3 contains 14 residues. The CDR3 coding sequence is TGTGCCAGCAGGCCGGGACAGAACAATCAGCCCCAGCATTTT. It specifies CASRPGQNNQPQHF. The complete variable domain, with remaining parts taken from reference TRBV28 and TRBJ1-5, reads DVKVTQSSRYLVKRTGEKVFLECVQDMDHENMFWYRQDPGLGLRLIYFSYDVKMKEKGDIPEGYSVSREKKERFSLILESASTNQTSMYLCASRPGQNNQPQHFGDGTRLSIL.

The chain employs TRBV4-3 and TRBJ2-1; 10 bases match TRBD2. The CDR3 is 16 amino acids. Trimming took 3 bases from V and 3 from J; bases not matched to a gene: 5. Germline V lookup: CDR1 LGHNA, CDR2 YSLEER. CDR3 region: CASSQIAGGDYNEQFF. For the CDR3, the DNA is TGCGCCAGCAGCCAGATAGCGGGGGGCGACTACAATGAGCAGTTCTTC.

This sequence joins TRBV18 and TRBJ2-7; TRBD1 might be the D (6 bases). The germline gives CDR1 KGHSH, CDR2 LQKENI. V was shortened by 6 bases and J by 0 bases, with 12 bases between the two germline ends. The CDR3 has 14 amino acids. CDR3 sequence (DNA): TGTGCCAGCTCGTCAGACAGGAGCTCCTACGAGCAGTACTTC. Translated: CASSSDRSSYEQYF.

The genes are TRBV9 and TRBJ2-5; 9 nucleotides agree with TRBD2. The CDR3 has 14 amino acids. The germline gives CDR1 SGDLS, CDR2 YYNGEE. V shed 0 bases, J shed 7 bases, and the junction held 4 bases outside the gene matches. The CDR3 sequence: CASSVGRGGPTQYF. CDR3 coding DNA: TGTGCCAGCAGCGTAGGGCGGGGGGGTCCGACCCAGTACTTC.

In its sample, this clone was seen once. The chain carries TRBV19 and TRBJ1-5; 8 nucleotides agree with TRBD1. V lost 5 bases and J lost 8; bases outside the gene matches: 14. Germline V CDR1 and CDR2: LNHDA, SQIVND (reference sequence). This CDR3 has 16 amino acids. CDR3 protein: CASSGDRGGWGEPQHF. The CDR3 region has the DNA TGTGCCAGTAGTGGCGACAGGGGTGGCTGGGGAGAGCCCCAGCATTTT.

The chain is built from TRBV5-8 and TRBJ1-2; D remains ambiguous. Germline V CDR1 and CDR2: SGHTS, YDEGEE. The CDR3 is made up of 13 amino acids. V was shortened by 0 bases and J by 3 bases, with 6 bases between the two germline ends. CDR3 region: CASSLVGYYGYTF. For the CDR3, the DNA is TGTGCCAGCAGCTTGGTAGGATACTATGGCTACACCTTC. The whole variable domain, remainder taken from reference TRBV5-8 and TRBJ1-2, is EAGVTQSPTHLIKTRGQQATLRCSPISGHTSVYWYQQALGLGLQFLLWYDEGEERNRGNFPPRFSGRQFPNYSSELNVNALELEDSALYLCASSLVGYYGYTFGSGTRLTVV.

The chain recombines TRBV6-5 with TRBJ2-7; D may correspond to TRBD1 or TRBD2 (5 bases each). Trimming removed 5 bases from V and 2 bases from J, with 16 bases in between. The CDR3 runs to 15 residues. The germline CDR1 and CDR2 sequences are MNHEY and SVGAGI. The CDR3 DNA follows: TGTGCCAGCAGTAGTCCGTGGGACCGAGCCTACGAGCAGTACTTC. Protein product: CASSSPWDRAYEQYF.

The rearrangement uses TRBV5-1 and TRBJ1-2, with 8 nucleotides matching TRBD1. Germline V CDR1 and CDR2: SGHRS, YFSETQ. With 2 bases clipped from V and 8 bases from J, the junction kept 5 bases outside the gene matches. This CDR3 has 13 residues. CDR3 sequence: CASSLQGGTGYTF. The CDR3 bases are TGCGCCAGCAGCTTACAGGGGGGGACCGGCTACACCTTC.

The CDR3 DNA follows: TGTGCCAGCAGCCCGGGACCGGGTACCTACGAGCAGTACTTC. Its translation: CASSPGPGTYEQYF. The V and J genes are TRBV13 and TRBJ2-7; D may be TRBD1 or TRBD2 (5 bases each). Looked up from germline, CDR1 is PRHDT and CDR2 is FYEKMQ (reference sequence). V dropped 5 bases and J dropped 2 bases, with 13 bases sitting between them. The CDR3 extends over 14 amino acids.

This sequence joins TRBV7-6 and TRBJ2-7; 7 bases agree with TRBD2. The CDR3 totals 14 residues. V trimming: 1 base; J trimming: 4 bases; junction bases outside the gene matches: 4. Germline V gene sequence: CDR1 SGHVS, CDR2 FNYEAQ. The CDR3 DNA sequence: TGTGCCAGCAGCTTAGAGTTGGGAGGGTACGAGCAGTACTTC. This encodes CASSLELGGYEQYF.

The chain is built from TRBV5-1 and TRBJ2-5; the match to TRBD1 covers 9 bases. The J segment lost 1 base and the V segment lost 2 bases, leaving 9 bases of the junction unmatched. CDR1 SGHRS and CDR2 YFSETQ come from the germline V gene. This CDR3 is 17 amino acids long. In DNA form, the CDR3 reads TGCGCCAGCAGCTTCATCCCCCCGGGACAGGGCCAAGAGACCCAGTACTTC. It translates to CASSFIPPGQGQETQYF.

This clone has only one observation. The chain uses TRBV30 and TRBJ2-3; D unclear. This CDR3 has 13 residues. Germline V lookup: CDR1 GTSNPN, CDR2 SVGIG (reference sequence). V lost 0 bases, J lost 8 bases, and 12 bases lay in between. The CDR3 here is CAWSVGSPFTQYF. In DNA form, the CDR3 reads TGTGCCTGGAGTGTTGGCTCCCCATTTACGCAGTATTTT.

V usage is TRBV6-1 and J usage is TRBJ1-2, with D uncertain. Trimming took 2 bases from V and 1 from J, leaving 11 bases between them. Per the germline V gene, CDR1 is MNHNS and CDR2 is SASEGT. The CDR3 loop spans 15 amino acids. CDR3 bases: TGTGCCAGCAGTGAAATGGGCCGCCTTAACTATGGCTACACCTTC. It codes for CASSEMGRLNYGYTF.

V is TRBV7-9 and J is TRBJ1-2, with D possibly being TRBD1 (5 bases). There are 16 residues in the CDR3. Between the trimmed V and J ends, which lost 6 bases and 4 bases, there was a span of 21 bases. In germline, CDR1 is SEHNR, CDR2 FQNEAQ (reference sequence). The CDR3 protein is CASSPTLGAAGYGYTF. The CDR3 nucleotides read TGTGCCAGCAGTCCCACCCTAGGGGCCGCGGGCTATGGCTACACCTTC.

The V gene is TRBV2, the J gene TRBJ2-7; D unclear. V was trimmed by 5 bases and J by 4 bases, leaving 9 bases between them. The V gene's germline CDR1 is SNHLY and CDR2 FYNNEI. The CDR3 is 12 amino acids. The CDR3 DNA sequence: TGTGCCAGCAGTCTGGACCCGTACGAGCAGTACTTC. Translating it yields CASSLDPYEQYF.

The genes are TRBV7-6 and TRBJ2-7; D might be TRBD1 (5 bases). The length of the CDR3 is 13 residues. The germline gives CDR1 SGHVS, CDR2 FNYEAQ. With 5 bases removed from V and 1 base from J, the gap between germline ends came to 9 bases. This CDR3 is CASSLQESYEQYF. The CDR3 coding sequence is TGTGCCAGCAGCCTACAGGAATCCTACGAGCAGTACTTC. Full variable domain (outside the CDR3, taken from reference TRBV7-6 and TRBJ2-7): GAGVSQSPRYKVTKRGQDVALRCDPISGHVSLYWYRQALGQGPEFLTYFNYEAQQDKSGLPNDRFSAERPEGSISTLTIQRTEQRDSAMYRCASSLQESYEQYFGPGTRLTVT.